Each of the 26 T cell receptor beta chains below was sequenced from the same sample in a study of regulatory T cells in long-lasting Graves disease. TCR beta libraries were built with iRepertoire HTBI primers and Arm-PCR of CDR3 regions. TCRdb reprocessed the multiplex PCR reads via MiXCR and lists one record per CDR3 protein. The data hold about 440,000 distinct CDR3 sequences, with 16% observed a single time. Time point: newly diagnosed GD, antithyroid drugs for less than 3 months. PBMC-derived RNA was used for the TCR library. Another study also made use of these data, one on T cells in Graves' hyperthyroidism and ophthalmopathy.

The source was peripheral blood mononuclear cells (PBMCs), collected at new diagnosis, from a patient treated with antithyroid drugs. Every receptor here comes from a woman in her twenties or thirties with Graves disease.

This clonotype appeared many times. The rearrangement joins TRBV5-1 to TRBJ2-7; the match to TRBD2 covers 10 bases. From germline, CDR1 is SGHRS and CDR2 YFSETQ. The V gene end was trimmed by 1 base and the J gene end by 3 bases; junction bases not matched to a gene: 1. The CDR3 contains 14 residues. Here the CDR3 reads CASSLTSGIYEQYF. As DNA, the CDR3 is TGCGCCAGCAGCTTGACTAGCGGGATCTACGAGCAGTACTTC.

This clonotype was counted only a few times. This chain connects TRBV15 to TRBJ1-4; no reliable D call. CDR3 size: 19 residues. Trimming shortened V by 1 base and J by 7 bases, and 25 bases separated the two germline ends. Germline CDR1 is LNHNV and CDR2 is YYDKDF (reference sequence). The CDR3 DNA sequence: TGTGCCACCAGCAGAGCTTTACCGAAAATGGGTAACACTGGTGAAAAACTGTTTTTT. This translates into CATSRALPKMGNTGEKLFF.

Concerning this clonotype itself: A much larger clone is a single base away; this may be a read error. The gene calls are TRBV2 and TRBJ1-6; 9 bases are shared with TRBD1. Germline CDR1 reads SNHLY; CDR2 reads FYNNEI. The CDR3 consists of 13 residues. The CDR3 bases are TGTGCCAGCAGCCGGGACAGGGCTTCACCCATCCACTTT. Translated, it gives CASSRDRASPIHF.

The sample holds many counts of this clonotype. The rearrangement links TRBV24-1 to TRBJ2-1, with D possibly being TRBD1 (6 bases). CDR1 is KGHDR, CDR2 SFDVKD, per germline. CDR3 length: 16 amino acids. V lost 1 base, J lost 7 bases, and 16 bases lay in between. The CDR3 coding sequence is TGTGCCACCAGTGATTTAGGCCAGGGGTATAATAATGAGCAGTTCTTC. Its protein product is CATSDLGQGYNNEQFF.

This clonotype was detected many times. Its ends do not fully match the called genes, so a read error is possible. The V gene is TRBV4-1, the J gene TRBJ2-7; the D gene is possibly TRBD2 (5 bases). Looked up from germline, CDR1 is MGHRA and CDR2 is YSYEKL. The CDR3 runs 13 residues. The CDR3 reads CASSRIGVGEQYF. The CDR3 bases are TGTGCCAGCAGCCGAATCGGGGTTGGCGAGCAGTACTTC.

This clonotype was observed at least ten times. The gene calls are TRBV30 and TRBJ1-1, with D hard to call. Germline V CDR1 and CDR2: GTSNPN, SVGIG (reference sequence). Trimming shortened V by 0 bases and J by 1 base, and 9 bases separated the two germline ends. The CDR3 has 14 residues. CDR3 sequence: CAWSVTVRNTEAFF. For the CDR3, the DNA is TGTGCCTGGAGTGTGACTGTTCGGAACACTGAAGCTTTCTTT.

This clonotype has a handful of counts. V is TRBV7-2 and J is TRBJ2-5, with D perhaps given as TRBD1 or TRBD2 (6 bases each). V lost 5 bases, J lost 5 bases, and 18 bases lay in between. This CDR3 has 15 amino acids. Germline V gene lookup returns CDR1 SGHTA and CDR2 FQGNSA. The CDR3 loop reads CASSARPGGLETQYF. The CDR3, as DNA: TGTGCCAGCAGCGCGCGGCCTGGGGGGCTGGAGACCCAGTACTTC.

At least ten counts were recorded for this clonotype. The chain combines TRBV6-2 or TRBV6-3 with TRBJ1-2, with a possible D match to TRBD1 (5 bases). The CDR3 is 14 amino acids. Per germline, CDR1 MNHEY and CDR2 SVGEGT. V lost 7 bases to trimming and J lost 7 bases, with 19 bases between them. CDR3: CASKQVLSRRGYTF. CDR3 nucleotide sequence: TGTGCCAGCAAACAGGTCTTAAGTCGGCGTGGCTACACCTTC.

The V and J genes are TRBV12-3 or TRBV12-4 and TRBJ1-2, with unresolved D. The CDR3 covers 14 residues. V was shortened by 5 bases and J by 0 bases, with 10 bases between the two germline ends. CDR3 loop: CASSLIPPNYGYTF. CDR3 in DNA: TGTGCCAGCAGTCTTATTCCCCCTAACTATGGCTACACCTTC.

This clonotype was seen many times. The J gene is TRBJ2-7, the V gene TRBV5-1; 8 nucleotides line up with TRBD2. CDR3 length: 19 amino acids. The J segment lost 5 bases and the V segment lost 4 bases, leaving 23 bases of the junction unmatched. CDR1 is SGHRS and CDR2 is YFSETQ in the germline V gene. CDR3 sequence: CASSALSSGIVLGSNEQYF. The CDR3 DNA sequence: TGCGCCAGCAGCGCGTTGAGTAGCGGGATTGTGTTGGGTAGCAACGAGCAGTACTTC.

This rearrangement joins TRBV10-3 to TRBJ2-6; possibly TRBD1 or TRBD2 for D (6 bases each). From germline, CDR1 is ENHRY and CDR2 SYGVKD. The CDR3 totals 13 residues. V shed 8 bases and J shed 4 bases, with 9 bases lying between them. In nucleotides, the CDR3 is TGTGCCATCCGGGGGCAAGGGGCCAACGTCCTGACTTTC. Translating it yields CAIRGQGANVLTF.

Many counts were recorded for this clonotype. The V gene is TRBV7-2, the J gene TRBJ2-1; TRBD2 agrees at 9 bases. V shed 5 bases, J shed 6 bases, and the junction held 11 bases outside the gene matches. The CDR3 covers 16 residues. CDR1 and CDR2 from the germline V gene are SGHTA and FQGNSA. The CDR3 coding sequence is TGTGCCAGCAGCATCGATAGCGGGAGAGTTGGCAATGAGCAGTTCTTC. Protein: CASSIDSGRVGNEQFF.

The V gene is TRBV4-3, the J gene TRBJ2-1, with 7 bases that match TRBD1. The CDR3 is made up of 14 amino acids. The ends lost 4 bases at V and 5 bases at J; junction bases unmatched: 5. CDR1 is LGHNA, CDR2 YSLEER, per germline. CDR3 sequence: CASSRTGVDNEQFF. DNA for the CDR3: TGCGCCAGCAGCCGCACAGGGGTCGACAATGAGCAGTTCTTC.

V and J are TRBV19 and TRBJ2-1; no definite D call. The CDR3 is 14 residues long. Germline V gene data show CDR1 as LNHDA and CDR2 as SQIVND (reference sequence). Trimming shortened V by 3 bases and J by 1 base, and 7 bases separated the two germline ends. The CDR3 loop reads CASSIVGSYNEQFF. The DNA for the CDR3 is TGTGCCAGTAGTATTGTGGGATCCTACAATGAGCAGTTCTTC. Full variable domain (remainder filled in from reference TRBV19 and TRBJ2-1): DGGITQSPKYLFRKEGQNVTLSCEQNLNHDAMYWYRQDPGQGLRLIYYSQIVNDFQKGDIAEGYSVSREKKESFPLTVTSAQKNPTAFYLCASSIVGSYNEQFFGPGTRLTVL.

The chain recombines TRBV20-1 with TRBJ2-4, with a tentative D call TRBD1 (6 bases). CDR1 is DFQATT and CDR2 is SNEGSKA in the germline V gene (reference sequence). V was shortened by 0 bases and J by 3 bases, with 12 bases between the two germline ends. The CDR3 sequence is 15 residues long. The DNA for the CDR3 is TGCAGTGCTAGAGATTTGGGGACAAACAAAAACATTCAGTACTTC. Its translation: CSARDLGTNKNIQYF.

This chain connects TRBV5-1 to TRBJ1-2, with 8 bases identical to TRBD1. V shed 4 bases, J shed 4 bases, and the junction held 6 bases outside the gene matches. CDR1 and CDR2 (germline): SGHRS, YFSETQ. The CDR3 runs to 14 residues. The CDR3 DNA follows: TGCGCCAGCAGCACGACAGGGGACCTCTATGGCTACACCTTC. Protein: CASSTTGDLYGYTF.

This chain links TRBV7-9 with TRBJ2-7; 11 nucleotides line up with TRBD2. Germline trimming cut 5 bases from V and 2 bases from J; bases unmatched to any gene: 8. The CDR3 has 16 amino acids. Germline values: CDR1 SEHNR, CDR2 FQNEAQ (reference sequence). The CDR3 nucleotides read TGTGCCAGCAGCAAGATGACTAGCGGGAATCCCTACGAGCAGTACTTC. Translation: CASSKMTSGNPYEQYF.

This clonotype has ten or more counts. This chain uses TRBV7-9 with TRBJ1-1, with unresolved D. The CDR3 contains 14 residues. The germline V gene has CDR1 SEHNR and CDR2 FQNEAQ (reference sequence). The V end lost 6 bases, the J end lost 1 base, and 12 bases lay between the germline ends. The CDR3 sequence: CASRLGGWNTEAFF. The CDR3 nucleotides read TGTGCCAGCAGGTTGGGAGGCTGGAACACTGAAGCTTTCTTT.

This rearrangement joins TRBV5-1 to TRBJ2-5, with TRBD2 matching over 7 bases. Per germline, CDR1 SGHRS and CDR2 YFSETQ. This CDR3 is 15 amino acids long. The V gene end was trimmed by 0 bases and the J gene end by 1 base; junction bases not matched to a gene: 3. In nucleotides, the CDR3 is TGCGCCAGCAGCTTGGGGACTAGAGGCCAAGAGACCCAGTACTTC. As protein: CASSLGTRGQETQYF.

In this sample, this clonotype turned up many times. This rearrangement joins TRBV4-3 to TRBJ2-6; D ambiguous. Germline V gene data show CDR1 as LGHNA and CDR2 as YSLEER. The ends were cut back, 0 bases at V and 1 base at J, with 7 bases in the middle. This CDR3 is built from 16 residues. In DNA form, the CDR3 reads TGCGCCAGCAGCCAAGATAGAGATTCTGGGGCCAACGTCCTGACTTTC. It codes for CASSQDRDSGANVLTF.

The chain employs TRBV19 and TRBJ1-5; 10 bases match TRBD1. The CDR3 has 15 amino acids. Trimming cost V 6 bases and J 7 bases; bases outside gene matches: 9. From germline, CDR1 is LNHDA and CDR2 SQIVND (reference sequence). The CDR3 nucleotides read TGTGCCAGTAGCTGGGGACAGGGGAGGGGACAGCCCCAGCATTTT. Translated: CASSWGQGRGQPQHF.

There are many counts of this clonotype. The chain uses TRBV11-2 and TRBJ1-1; D gene ambiguous. CDR3 length equals 12 residues. With 10 bases removed from V and 4 bases from J, the gap between germline ends came to 13 bases. CDR1 and CDR2 from the germline V gene are SGHAT and FQNNGV. CDR3 DNA: TGTGCCACCTCGGAGCAGATCACTGAAGCTTTCTTT. Translated: CATSEQITEAFF.

There are many counts of this clonotype. The rearrangement links TRBV10-2 to TRBJ1-5; tentative D call: TRBD1 (6 bases). V lost 9 bases, J lost 3 bases, and 15 bases lay in between. The germline CDR1 and CDR2 sequences are WSHSY and SAAADI. The CDR3 consists of 14 residues. The CDR3 sequence: CASSDRTINQPQHF. The CDR3 DNA sequence: TGCGCCAGTAGCGACAGGACCATCAATCAGCCCCAGCATTTT.

The V and J genes are TRBV24-1 and TRBJ2-5; 8 bases agree with TRBD1. This CDR3 comprises 16 residues. Germline CDR1 and CDR2: KGHDR and SFDVKD. After removal of 1 base from V and 4 bases from J, the junction contained 7 bases not matched to a gene. The CDR3 DNA is TGTGCCACCAGTGATTTTAGGCAGGGGGCAGGAGAGACCCAGTACTTC. Translation gives CATSDFRQGAGETQYF.

The table lists this clonotype with many counts. This chain uses TRBV7-2 with TRBJ1-5; no clear D gene. V gave up 1 base and J gave up 0 bases, with 7 bases separating them. CDR1 is SGHTA, CDR2 FQGNSA, per germline. The length of the CDR3 is 15 residues. The chain's CDR3 is CASSLVTNSNQPQHF. For the CDR3, the DNA is TGTGCCAGCAGCTTAGTCACAAATAGCAATCAGCCCCAGCATTTT.

The rearrangement links TRBV5-5 to TRBJ2-5, with TRBD1 matching over 8 bases. V lost 2 bases to trimming and J lost 2 bases; unmatched junction nucleotides: 8. Germline CDR1 and CDR2: SGHKS and YYEKEE (reference sequence). This CDR3 is built from 16 residues. CDR3 sequence: CASSFGQGRVQETQYF. The CDR3 DNA follows: TGTGCCAGCAGCTTCGGACAGGGTCGAGTACAAGAGACCCAGTACTTC.